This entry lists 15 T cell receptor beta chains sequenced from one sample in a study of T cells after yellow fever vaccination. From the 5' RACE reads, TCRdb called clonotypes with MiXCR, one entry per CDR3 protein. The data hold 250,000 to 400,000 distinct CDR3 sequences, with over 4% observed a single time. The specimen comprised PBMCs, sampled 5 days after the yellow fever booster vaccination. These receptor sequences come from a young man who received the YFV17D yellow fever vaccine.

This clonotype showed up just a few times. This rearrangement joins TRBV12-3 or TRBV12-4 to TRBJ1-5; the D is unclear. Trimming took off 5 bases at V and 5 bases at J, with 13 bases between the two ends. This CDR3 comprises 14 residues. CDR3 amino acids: CASSLSGLHQPQHF. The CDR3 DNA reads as TGTGCCAGCAGTCTCTCTGGGTTGCATCAGCCCCAGCATTTT.

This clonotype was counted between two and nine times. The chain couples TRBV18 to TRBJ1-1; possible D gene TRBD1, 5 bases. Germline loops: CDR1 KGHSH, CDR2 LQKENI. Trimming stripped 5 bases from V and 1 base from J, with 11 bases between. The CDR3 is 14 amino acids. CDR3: CASSGTTGNTEAFF. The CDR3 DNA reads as TGTGCCAGCTCAGGCACAACAGGGAACACTGAAGCTTTCTTT.

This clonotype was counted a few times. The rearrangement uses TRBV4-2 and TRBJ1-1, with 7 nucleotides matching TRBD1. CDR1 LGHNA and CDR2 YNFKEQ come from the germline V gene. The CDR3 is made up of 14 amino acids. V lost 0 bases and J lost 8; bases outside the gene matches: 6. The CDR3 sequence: CASSQDQADREAFF. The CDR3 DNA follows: TGTGCCAGCAGCCAAGATCAGGCGGACAGGGAAGCTTTCTTT.

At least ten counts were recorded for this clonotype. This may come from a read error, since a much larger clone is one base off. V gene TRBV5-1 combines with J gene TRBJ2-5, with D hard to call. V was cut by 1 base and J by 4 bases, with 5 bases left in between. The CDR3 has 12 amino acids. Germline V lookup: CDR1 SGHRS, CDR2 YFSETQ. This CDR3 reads CASSLMRETQYF. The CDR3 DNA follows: TGCGCCAGCAGCTTGATGAGAGAGACCCAGTACTTC.

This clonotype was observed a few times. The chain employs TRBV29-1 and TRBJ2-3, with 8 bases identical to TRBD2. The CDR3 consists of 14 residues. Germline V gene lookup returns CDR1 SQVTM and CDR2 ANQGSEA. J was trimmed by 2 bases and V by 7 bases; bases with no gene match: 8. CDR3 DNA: TGCAGCGCGAATAGCGGGGCCCACACAGATACGCAGTATTTT. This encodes CSANSGAHTDTQYF.

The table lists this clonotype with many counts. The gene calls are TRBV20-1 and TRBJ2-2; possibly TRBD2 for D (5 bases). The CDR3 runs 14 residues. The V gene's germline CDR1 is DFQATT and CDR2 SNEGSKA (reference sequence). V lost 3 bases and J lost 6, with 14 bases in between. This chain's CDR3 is CSASPAGLAGELFF. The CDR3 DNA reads TGCAGTGCTAGTCCGGCCGGACTGGCCGGGGAGCTGTTTTTT.

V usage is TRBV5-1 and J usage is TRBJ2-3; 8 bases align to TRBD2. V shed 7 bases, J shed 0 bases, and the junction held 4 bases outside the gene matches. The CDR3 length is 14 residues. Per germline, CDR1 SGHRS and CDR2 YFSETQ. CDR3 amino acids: CASGSGDSTDTQYF. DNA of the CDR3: TGCGCCAGCGGTAGCGGGGATAGCACAGATACGCAGTATTTT.

The CDR3 DNA sequence: TGCGCCAGCAGTCAATCGCCGCTCAGGGTATCCTACAATGAGCAGTTCTTC. This sequence encodes CASSQSPLRVSYNEQFF. This chain joins TRBV23-1 and TRBJ2-1; possible D gene TRBD1, 5 bases. TRBV23-1 is annotated as an ORF whose role is uncertain. This CDR3 comprises 17 residues. V was pared by 0 bases and J by 1 base, with 13 bases between.

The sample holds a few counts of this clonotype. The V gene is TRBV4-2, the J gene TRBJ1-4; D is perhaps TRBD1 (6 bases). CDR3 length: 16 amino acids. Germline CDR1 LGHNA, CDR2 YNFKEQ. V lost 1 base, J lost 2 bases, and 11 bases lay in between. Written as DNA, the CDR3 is TGTGCCAGCAGCCAAGGGAAAGGGGGTACTAATGAAAAACTGTTTTTT. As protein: CASSQGKGGTNEKLFF.

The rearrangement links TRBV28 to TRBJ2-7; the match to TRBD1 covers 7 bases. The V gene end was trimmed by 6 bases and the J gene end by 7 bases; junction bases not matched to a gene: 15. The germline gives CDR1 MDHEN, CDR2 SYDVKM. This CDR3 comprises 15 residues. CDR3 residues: CASSPPRTGLIEQYV. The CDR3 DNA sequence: TGTGCCAGCAGCCCTCCTCGGACAGGATTAATAGAGCAGTACGTC.

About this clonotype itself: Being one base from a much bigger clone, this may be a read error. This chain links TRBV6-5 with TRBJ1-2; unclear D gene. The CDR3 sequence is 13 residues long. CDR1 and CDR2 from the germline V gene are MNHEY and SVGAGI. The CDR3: CASSYSEDYVYTF. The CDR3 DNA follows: TGTGCCAGCAGTTACTCCGAGGACTATGTCTACACCTTC.

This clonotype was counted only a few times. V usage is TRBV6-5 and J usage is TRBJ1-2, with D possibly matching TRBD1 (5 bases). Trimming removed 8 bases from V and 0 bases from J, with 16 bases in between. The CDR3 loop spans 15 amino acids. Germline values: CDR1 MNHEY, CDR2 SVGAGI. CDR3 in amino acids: CASLPQGSTNYGYTF. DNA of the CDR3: TGTGCCAGCTTACCCCAGGGTTCCACTAACTATGGCTACACCTTC.

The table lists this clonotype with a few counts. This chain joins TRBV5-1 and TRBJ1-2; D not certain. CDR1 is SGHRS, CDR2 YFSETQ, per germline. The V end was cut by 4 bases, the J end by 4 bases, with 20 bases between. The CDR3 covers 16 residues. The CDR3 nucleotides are TGCGCCAGCAGCACAAGGACGGGCTCTGGAGTCTATGGCTACACCTTC. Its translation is CASSTRTGSGVYGYTF.

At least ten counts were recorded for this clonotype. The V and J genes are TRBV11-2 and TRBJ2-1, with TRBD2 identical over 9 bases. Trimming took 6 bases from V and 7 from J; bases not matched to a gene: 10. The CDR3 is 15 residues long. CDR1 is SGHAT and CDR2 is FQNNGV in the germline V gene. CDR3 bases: TGTGCCAGCAGTCCGGGGCGGGGGGGGTCGAATGAGCAGTTCTTC. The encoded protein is CASSPGRGGSNEQFF.

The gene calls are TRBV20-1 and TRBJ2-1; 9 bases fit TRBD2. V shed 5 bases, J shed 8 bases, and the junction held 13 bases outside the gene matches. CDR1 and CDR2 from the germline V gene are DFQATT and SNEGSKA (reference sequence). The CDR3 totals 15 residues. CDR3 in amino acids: CSASPLRGGGDEQFF. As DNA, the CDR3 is TGCAGTGCTTCTCCCCTGCGGGGGGGTGGGGATGAGCAGTTCTTC.